This entry features one T cell receptor (beta chain) sequence. No antigen is known for it. TCRdb processed the RT-PCR reads anew with MiXCR; each CDR3 protein has one entry. The table shows approximately 530,000 distinct CDR3 sequences, with approximately 7.1% occurring only once. The data originate from a study of response to subunit inactivated influenza vaccine. Study-level points and caveats: The authors suggested that few new T cells are recruited per seasonal influenza vaccination.

The source material was PBMCs from blood, sampled around 25 months after vaccination. The origin of this receptor is a man between 50 and 69 years old who received an inactivated influenza vaccine.

The CDR3 nucleotides are TGTGCCAGTAGTATAGTACCCCTAGCGGGGGCCCGCAATGAGCAGTTCTTC. This codes for CASSIVPLAGARNEQFF. The chain has TRBV19 and TRBJ2-1; TRBD2 agrees at 10 bases. The length of the CDR3 is 17 residues. V gave up 1 base and J gave up 6 bases; unmatched junction bases: 9. Looked up from germline, CDR1 is LNHDA and CDR2 is SQIVND (reference sequence).